One and the same sample provided the 13 T cell receptor beta chains below, sequenced in a study of T cells in localized non-small cell lung cancer. Generated by immunoSEQ multiplex PCR, the TCRdb table keeps only in-frame clones and is missing some. The sample has 2,500 to 3,500 clones, over 35% seen once. The sequencing here drew on normal lung tissue next to the tumor, taken before any cancer treatment. Every receptor here comes from a woman aged 35-75 years with stage I lung adenocarcinoma.

The V call is TRBV14, the J call TRBJ2-3; D is possibly TRBD1 or TRBD2 (5 bases each). This CDR3 is 15 amino acids long. Germline CDR1 reads SGHDN; CDR2 reads FVKESK. V was pared by 3 bases and J by 4 bases, with 14 bases between. For the CDR3, the DNA is TGTGCCAGCAGCCATGGGGGATTCTGGGCAGATACGCAGTATTTT. Its translation is CASSHGGFWADTQYF.

This clone is labeled as medium-sized (0.01 to 0.1%). The rearrangement joins TRBV9 to TRBJ2-2, with 9 bases matching TRBD2. Germline CDR1 reads SGDLS; CDR2 reads YYNGEE. This CDR3 is 15 amino acids long. With 5 bases clipped from V and 5 bases from J, the junction kept 7 bases outside the gene matches. Here the CDR3 DNA reads TGTGCCAGCAGACCCGGGACTAGCAGTACCGGGGAGCTGTTTTTT. Translated: CASRPGTSSTGELFF.

This chain connects TRBV30 to TRBJ2-3, with TRBD2 matching 9 bases. The CDR3 sequence is 15 residues long. CDR1 is GTSNPN and CDR2 is SVGIG in the germline V gene (reference sequence). V trimming: 0 bases; J trimming: 4 bases; junction bases outside the gene matches: 5. CDR3 residues: CAWSVGSGSADTQYF. Written as DNA, the CDR3 is TGTGCCTGGAGTGTTGGTAGCGGGAGTGCAGATACGCAGTATTTT.

The chain combines TRBV6-8 with TRBJ1-3; D unresolved. Germline values: CDR1 MNHGY, CDR2 SAAAGT. Deletions cut 10 bases from V and 0 bases from J, with 16 bases between. The CDR3 spans 15 residues. This CDR3 is CAIKGNPSSGNTIYF. CDR3 nucleotide sequence: TGTGCCATCAAAGGCAACCCGAGCTCTGGAAACACCATATATTTT.

This clone is large by share. The V call is TRBV11-3, the J call TRBJ2-7; 7 positions match TRBD2. The CDR3 totals 16 residues. V lost 5 bases and J lost 3; bases outside the gene matches: 13. Germline values: CDR1 SGHNT, CDR2 YENEEA. CDR3 DNA: TGTGCCAGCAGCCTCCAAGCGGGACCTTTAATCTACGAGCAGTACTTC. It translates to CASSLQAGPLIYEQYF.

This clone was recorded a few times. CDR3 in DNA: TGTGCCAGCAGTGAAGCAGGCGCTAGCGGGCGTACTTACTACAATGAGCAGTTCTTC. Protein: CASSEAGASGRTYYNEQFF. The chain links TRBV9 to TRBJ2-1, with 8 bases identical to TRBD2. CDR1 and CDR2 from the germline V gene are SGDLS and YYNGEE. This CDR3 has 19 residues. The V gene end was trimmed by 5 bases and the J gene end by 3 bases; junction bases not matched to a gene: 19. Variable domain in full (rest from reference TRBV9 and TRBJ2-1): DSGVTQTPKHLITATGQRVTLRCSPRSGDLSVYWYQQSLDQGLQFLIQYYNGEERAKGNILERFSAQQFPDLHSELNLSSLELGDSALYFCASSEAGASGRTYYNEQFFGPGTRLTVL.

The V gene is TRBV2, the J gene TRBJ2-1; maybe TRBD2 (6 bases). Germline V gene lookup returns CDR1 SNHLY and CDR2 FYNNEI. V gave up 2 bases and J gave up 12 bases, with 20 bases separating them. This CDR3 spans 15 amino acids. CDR3 sequence reads: CASSENSGSYVGQFF. The CDR3 DNA is TGTGCCAGCAGTGAAAACAGCGGGTCCTATGTCGGGCAGTTCTTC.

The gene calls are TRBV19 and TRBJ1-2; D is perhaps TRBD1 (6 bases). There are 16 residues in the CDR3. Germline assignment: CDR1 LNHDA and CDR2 SQIVND (reference sequence). The V gene lost 1 base and the J gene lost 7 bases, with 19 bases spanning the gap. CDR3: CASSIADGTPSRGYTF. CDR3 DNA: TGTGCCAGTAGTATAGCTGACGGGACACCAAGTCGTGGCTACACCTTC.

V usage is TRBV28 and J usage is TRBJ1-2, with 9 nucleotides matching TRBD1. Trimming took 5 bases from V and 4 from J; bases not matched to a gene: 14. Germline values: CDR1 MDHEN, CDR2 SYDVKM. This CDR3 is 17 amino acids long. CDR3 nucleotides: TGTGCCAGCAGTACCACAGGGGGCGTCCCAATGGTCTATGGCTACACCTTC. It yields the protein CASSTTGGVPMVYGYTF.

V gene TRBV10-3 combines with J gene TRBJ1-1, with D unresolved. Germline V gives CDR1 ENHRY, CDR2 SYGVKD. Trimming cost V 0 bases and J 11 bases, with 10 bases left between them. The CDR3 extends over 12 amino acids. The DNA for the CDR3 is TGTGCCATCAGTGAGTCGTCCGTGCTGGCTTTCTTT. This codes for CAISESSVLAFF.

This clone was counted between two and nine times. J is TRBJ1-1 and V is TRBV4-1; D is possibly TRBD1 (5 bases). Germline lookup yields CDR1 MGHRA and CDR2 YSYEKL. Trimming stripped 0 bases from V and 2 bases from J, with 16 bases between. CDR3 length: 17 amino acids. The CDR3 DNA reads as TGCGCCAGCAGCCAAGAACTGGGGCCTACCACTAACACTGAAGCTTTCTTT. Its protein is CASSQELGPTTNTEAFF.

In its sample, this clone was seen a few times. One end of the junction does not line up with germline, which may come from a read error. CDR3 DNA: TGTGCCAGCAATTACACCGGGACAGGTGACTTGAAGACCCAGTACTTC. It translates to CASNYTGTGDLKTQYF. The V and J genes are TRBV6-7 and TRBJ2-5; TRBD1 matches at 8 bases. TRBV6-7 falls under the ORF class, with uncertain function. The CDR3 sequence is 16 residues long.

The chain combines TRBV12-5 with TRBJ2-1; a possible D gene is TRBD2 (5 bases). The ends were cut back, 0 bases at V and 7 bases at J, with 13 bases in the middle. The CDR3 is 15 amino acids. Germline lookup yields CDR1 LGHNT and CDR2 FRNRAP. The CDR3 spells CASGLVRAGYNEQFF. The CDR3 DNA follows: TGTGCTAGTGGTTTGGTAAGGGCGGGTTATAATGAGCAGTTCTTC.